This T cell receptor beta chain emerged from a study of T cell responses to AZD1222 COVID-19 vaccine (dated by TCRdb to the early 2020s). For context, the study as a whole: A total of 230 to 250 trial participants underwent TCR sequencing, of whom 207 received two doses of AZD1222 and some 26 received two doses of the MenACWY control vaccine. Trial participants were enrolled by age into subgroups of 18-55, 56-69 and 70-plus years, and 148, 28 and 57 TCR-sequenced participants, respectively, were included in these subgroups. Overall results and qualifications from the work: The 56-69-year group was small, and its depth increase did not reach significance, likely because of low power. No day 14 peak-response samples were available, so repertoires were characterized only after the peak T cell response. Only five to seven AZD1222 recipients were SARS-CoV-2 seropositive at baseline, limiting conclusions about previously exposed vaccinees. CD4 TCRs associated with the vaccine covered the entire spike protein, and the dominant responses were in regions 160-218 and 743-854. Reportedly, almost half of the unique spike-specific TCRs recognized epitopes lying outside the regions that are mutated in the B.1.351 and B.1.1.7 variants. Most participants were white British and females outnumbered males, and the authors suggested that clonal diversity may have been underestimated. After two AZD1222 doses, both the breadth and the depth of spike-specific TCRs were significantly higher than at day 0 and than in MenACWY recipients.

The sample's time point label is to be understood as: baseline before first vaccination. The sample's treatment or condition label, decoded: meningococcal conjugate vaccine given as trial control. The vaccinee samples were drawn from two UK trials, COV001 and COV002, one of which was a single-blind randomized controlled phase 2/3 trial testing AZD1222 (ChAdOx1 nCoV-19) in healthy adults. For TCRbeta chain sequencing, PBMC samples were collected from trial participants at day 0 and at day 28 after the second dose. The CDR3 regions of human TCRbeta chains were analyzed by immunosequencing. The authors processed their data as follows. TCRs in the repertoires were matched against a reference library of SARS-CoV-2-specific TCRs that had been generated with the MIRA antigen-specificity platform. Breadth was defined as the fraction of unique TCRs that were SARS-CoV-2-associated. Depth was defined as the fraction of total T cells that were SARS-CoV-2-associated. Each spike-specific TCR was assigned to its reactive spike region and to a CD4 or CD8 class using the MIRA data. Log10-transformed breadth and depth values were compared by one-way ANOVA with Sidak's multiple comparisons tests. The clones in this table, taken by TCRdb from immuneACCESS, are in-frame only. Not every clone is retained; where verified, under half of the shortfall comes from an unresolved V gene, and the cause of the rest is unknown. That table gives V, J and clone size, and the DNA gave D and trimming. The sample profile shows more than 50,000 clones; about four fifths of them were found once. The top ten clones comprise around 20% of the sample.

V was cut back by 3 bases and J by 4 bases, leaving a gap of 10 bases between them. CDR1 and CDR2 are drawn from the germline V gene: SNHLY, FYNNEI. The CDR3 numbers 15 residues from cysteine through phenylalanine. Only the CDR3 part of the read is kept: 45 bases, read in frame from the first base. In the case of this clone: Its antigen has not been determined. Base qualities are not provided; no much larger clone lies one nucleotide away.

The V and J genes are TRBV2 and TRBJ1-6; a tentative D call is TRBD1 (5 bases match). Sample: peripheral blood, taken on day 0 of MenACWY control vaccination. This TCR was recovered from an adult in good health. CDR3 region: CASSEGPGYNSPLHF. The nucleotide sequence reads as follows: TGTGCCAGCAGTGAGGGGCCCGGGTATAATTCACCCCTCCACTTT.